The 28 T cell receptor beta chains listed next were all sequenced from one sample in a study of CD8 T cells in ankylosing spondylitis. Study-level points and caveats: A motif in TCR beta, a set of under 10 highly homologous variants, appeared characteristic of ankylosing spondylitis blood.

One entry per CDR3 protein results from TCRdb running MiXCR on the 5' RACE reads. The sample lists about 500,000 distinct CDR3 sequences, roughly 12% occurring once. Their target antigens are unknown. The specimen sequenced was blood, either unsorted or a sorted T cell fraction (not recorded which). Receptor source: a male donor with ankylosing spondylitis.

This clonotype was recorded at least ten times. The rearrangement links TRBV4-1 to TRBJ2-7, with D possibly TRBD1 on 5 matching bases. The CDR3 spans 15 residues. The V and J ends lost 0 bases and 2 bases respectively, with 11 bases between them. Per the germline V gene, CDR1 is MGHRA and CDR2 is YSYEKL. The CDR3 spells CASSQDLDTTYEQYV. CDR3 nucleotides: TGCGCCAGCAGCCAAGATTTGGACACCACCTACGAGCAGTACGTC.

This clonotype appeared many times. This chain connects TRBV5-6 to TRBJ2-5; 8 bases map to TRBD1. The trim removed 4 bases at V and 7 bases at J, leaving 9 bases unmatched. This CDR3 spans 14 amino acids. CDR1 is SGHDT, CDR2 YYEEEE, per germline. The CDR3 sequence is CASSTRTGSATQYF. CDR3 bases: TGTGCCAGCAGCACACGGACAGGGTCGGCGACCCAGTACTTC.

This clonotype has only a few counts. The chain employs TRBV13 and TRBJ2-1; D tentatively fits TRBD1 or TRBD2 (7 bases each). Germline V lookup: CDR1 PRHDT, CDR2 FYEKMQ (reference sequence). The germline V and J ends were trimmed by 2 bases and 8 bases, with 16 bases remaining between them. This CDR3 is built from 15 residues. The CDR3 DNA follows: TGTGCCAGCAGCTTACGGTCCCCAGGGGGGGATGAGCAGTTCTTC. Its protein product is CASSLRSPGGDEQFF.

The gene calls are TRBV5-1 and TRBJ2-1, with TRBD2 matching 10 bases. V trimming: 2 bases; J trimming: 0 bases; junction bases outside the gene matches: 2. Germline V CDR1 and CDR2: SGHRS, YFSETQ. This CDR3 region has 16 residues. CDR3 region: CASSFPSGSSYNEQFF. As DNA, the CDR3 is TGCGCCAGCAGCTTTCCTAGCGGGAGCTCCTACAATGAGCAGTTCTTC. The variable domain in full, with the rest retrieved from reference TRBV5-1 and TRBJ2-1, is KAGVTQTPRYLIKTRGQQVTLSCSPISGHRSVSWYQQTPGQGLQFLFEYFSETQRNKGNFPGRFSGRQFSNSRSEMNVSTLELGDSALYLCASSFPSGSSYNEQFFGPGTRLTVL.

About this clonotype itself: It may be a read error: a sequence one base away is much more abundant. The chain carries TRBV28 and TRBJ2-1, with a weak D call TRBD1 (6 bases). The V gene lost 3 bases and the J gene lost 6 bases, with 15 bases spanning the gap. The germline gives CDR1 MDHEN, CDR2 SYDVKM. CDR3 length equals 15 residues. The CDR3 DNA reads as TGTGCCAGCAGTTTTGGACAGTTCCTCCCCAATGAGCAGTTCTTC. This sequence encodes CASSFGQFLPNEQFF. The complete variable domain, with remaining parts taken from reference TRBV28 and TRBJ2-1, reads DVKVTQSSRYLVKRTGEKVFLECVQDMDHENMFWYRQDPGLGLRLIYFSYDVKMKEKGDIPEGYSVSREKKERFSLILESASTNQTSMYLCASSFGQFLPNEQFFGPGTRLTVL.

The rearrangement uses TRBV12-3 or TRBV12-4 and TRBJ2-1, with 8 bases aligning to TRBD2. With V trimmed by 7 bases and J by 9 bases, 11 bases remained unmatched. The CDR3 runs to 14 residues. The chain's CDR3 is CASNDHGREGEQFF. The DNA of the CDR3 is TGTGCCAGCAATGACCACGGGAGGGAGGGTGAGCAGTTCTTC.

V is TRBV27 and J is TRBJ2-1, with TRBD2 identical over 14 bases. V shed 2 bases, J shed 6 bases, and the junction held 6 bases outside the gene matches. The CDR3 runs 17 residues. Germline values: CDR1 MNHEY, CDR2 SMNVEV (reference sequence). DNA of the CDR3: TGTGCCAGCAGTTTACTTCCGGGACTAGCGGGAGTCAATGAGCAGTTCTTC. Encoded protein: CASSLLPGLAGVNEQFF.

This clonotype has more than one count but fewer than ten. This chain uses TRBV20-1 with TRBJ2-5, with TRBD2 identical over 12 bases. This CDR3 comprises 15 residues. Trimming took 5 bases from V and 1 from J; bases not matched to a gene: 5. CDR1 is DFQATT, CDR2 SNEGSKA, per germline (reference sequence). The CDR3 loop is CSARGTSGSQETQYF. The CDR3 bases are TGCAGTGCTCGTGGGACTAGCGGGTCCCAAGAGACCCAGTACTTC.

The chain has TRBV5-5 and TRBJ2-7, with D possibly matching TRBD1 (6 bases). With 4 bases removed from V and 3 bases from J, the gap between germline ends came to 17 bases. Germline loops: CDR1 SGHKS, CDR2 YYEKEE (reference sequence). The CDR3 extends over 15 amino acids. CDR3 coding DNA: TGTGCCAGCAGCCTCCGGACAGCATCACTCTACGAGCAGTACTTC. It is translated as CASSLRTASLYEQYF.

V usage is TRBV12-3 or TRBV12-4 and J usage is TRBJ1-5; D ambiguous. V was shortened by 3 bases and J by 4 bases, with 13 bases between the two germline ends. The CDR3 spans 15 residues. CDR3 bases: TGTGCCAGCAGTTTTGATCAAAATCCTAATCAGCCCCAGCATTTT. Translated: CASSFDQNPNQPQHF.

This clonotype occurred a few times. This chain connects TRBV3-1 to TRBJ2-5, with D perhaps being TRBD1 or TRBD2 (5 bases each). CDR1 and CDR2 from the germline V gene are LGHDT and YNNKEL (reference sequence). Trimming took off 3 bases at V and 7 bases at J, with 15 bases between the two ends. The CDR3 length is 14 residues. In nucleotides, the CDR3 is TGTGCCAGCAGCCAGAGGGTAGGGGAAGGGACCCAGTACTTC. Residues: CASSQRVGEGTQYF.

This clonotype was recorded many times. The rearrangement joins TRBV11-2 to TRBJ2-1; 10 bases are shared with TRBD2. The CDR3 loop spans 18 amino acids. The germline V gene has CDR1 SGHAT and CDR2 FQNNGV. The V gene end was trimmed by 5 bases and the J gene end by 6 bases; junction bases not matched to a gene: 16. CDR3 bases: TGTGCCAGCAGCCGTAGAGGGGTAGCGGGAGGACAAAGCAATGAGCAGTTCTTC. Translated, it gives CASSRRGVAGGQSNEQFF.

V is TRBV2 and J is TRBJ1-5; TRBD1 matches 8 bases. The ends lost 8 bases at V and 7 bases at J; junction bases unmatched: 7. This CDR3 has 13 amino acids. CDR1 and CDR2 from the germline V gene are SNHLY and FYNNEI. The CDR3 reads CASRSGGGQPQHF. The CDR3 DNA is TGTGCCAGCCGATCAGGGGGCGGACAGCCCCAGCATTTT.

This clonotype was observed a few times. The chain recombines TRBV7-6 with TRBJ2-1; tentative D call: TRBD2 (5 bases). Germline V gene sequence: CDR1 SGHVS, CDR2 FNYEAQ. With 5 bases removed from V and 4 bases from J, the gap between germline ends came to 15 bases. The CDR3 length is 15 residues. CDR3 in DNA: TGTGCCAGCAGCCCCCTGGGGAGCGGATACAATGAGCAGTTCTTC. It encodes CASSPLGSGYNEQFF. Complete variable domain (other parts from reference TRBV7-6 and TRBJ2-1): GAGVSQSPRYKVTKRGQDVALRCDPISGHVSLYWYRQALGQGPEFLTYFNYEAQQDKSGLPNDRFSAERPEGSISTLTIQRTEQRDSAMYRCASSPLGSGYNEQFFGPGTRLTVL.

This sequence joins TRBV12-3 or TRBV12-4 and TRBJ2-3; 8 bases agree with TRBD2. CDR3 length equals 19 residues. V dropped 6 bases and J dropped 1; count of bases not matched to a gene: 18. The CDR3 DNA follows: TGTGCCAGCAGGATGTTTGCAGCGGGAGACTCAATCGGCACAGATACGCAGTATTTT. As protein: CASRMFAAGDSIGTDTQYF.

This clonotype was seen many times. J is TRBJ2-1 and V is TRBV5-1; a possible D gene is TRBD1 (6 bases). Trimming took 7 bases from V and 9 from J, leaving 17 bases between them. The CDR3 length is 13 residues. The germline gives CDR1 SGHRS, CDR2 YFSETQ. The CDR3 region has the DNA TGCGCCAGCGGGACAAGTTTCGACGGTGAGCAGTTCTTC. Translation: CASGTSFDGEQFF.

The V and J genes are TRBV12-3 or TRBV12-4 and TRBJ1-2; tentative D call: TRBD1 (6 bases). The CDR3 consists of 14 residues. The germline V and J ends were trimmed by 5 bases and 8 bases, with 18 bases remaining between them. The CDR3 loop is CASSTGQALGGYTF. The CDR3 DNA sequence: TGTGCCAGCAGTACGGGACAAGCCTTAGGGGGCTACACCTTC.

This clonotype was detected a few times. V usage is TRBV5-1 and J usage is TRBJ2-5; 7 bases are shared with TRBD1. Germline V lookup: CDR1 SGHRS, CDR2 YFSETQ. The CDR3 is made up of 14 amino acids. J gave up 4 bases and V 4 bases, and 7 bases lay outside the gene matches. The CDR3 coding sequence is TGCGCCAGCAGCCAACAGGGGCGCACAGAGACCCAGTACTTC. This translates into CASSQQGRTETQYF.

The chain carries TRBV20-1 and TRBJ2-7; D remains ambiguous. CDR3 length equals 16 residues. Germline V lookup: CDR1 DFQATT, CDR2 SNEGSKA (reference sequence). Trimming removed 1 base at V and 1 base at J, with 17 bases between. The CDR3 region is CSARGPYSANSYEQYF. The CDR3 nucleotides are TGCAGTGCTAGAGGCCCCTACTCAGCGAATTCCTACGAGCAGTACTTC.

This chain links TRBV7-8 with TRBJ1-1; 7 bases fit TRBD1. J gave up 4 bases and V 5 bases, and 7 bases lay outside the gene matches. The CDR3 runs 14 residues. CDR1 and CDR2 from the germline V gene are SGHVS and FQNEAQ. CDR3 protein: CASSIEGASTEAFF. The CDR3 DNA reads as TGTGCCAGCAGCATCGAGGGGGCGAGCACTGAAGCTTTCTTT.

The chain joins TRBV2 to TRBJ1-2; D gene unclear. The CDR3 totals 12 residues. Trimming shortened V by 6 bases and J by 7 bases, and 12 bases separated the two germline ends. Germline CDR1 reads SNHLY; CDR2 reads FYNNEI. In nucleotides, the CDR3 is TGTGCCAGCAGGGCCTCAGGCTCTGGCTACACCTTC. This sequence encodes CASRASGSGYTF.

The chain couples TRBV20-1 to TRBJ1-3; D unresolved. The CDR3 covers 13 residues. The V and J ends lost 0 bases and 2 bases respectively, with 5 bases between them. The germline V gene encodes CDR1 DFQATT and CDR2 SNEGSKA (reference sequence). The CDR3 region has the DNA TGCAGTGCTAGAGATCTCGCTGGAAACACCATATATTTT. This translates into CSARDLAGNTIYF.

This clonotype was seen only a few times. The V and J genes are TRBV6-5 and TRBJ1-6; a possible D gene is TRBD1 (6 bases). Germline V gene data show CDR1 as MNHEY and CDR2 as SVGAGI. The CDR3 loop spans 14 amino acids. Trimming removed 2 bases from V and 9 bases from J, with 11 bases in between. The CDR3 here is CASSYGGIGSPLHF. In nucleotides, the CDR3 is TGTGCCAGCAGTTACGGGGGCATAGGTTCACCCCTCCACTTT.

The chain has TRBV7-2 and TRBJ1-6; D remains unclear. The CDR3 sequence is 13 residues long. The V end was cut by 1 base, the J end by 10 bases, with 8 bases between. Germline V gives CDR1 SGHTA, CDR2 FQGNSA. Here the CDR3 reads CASSLGVESPLHF. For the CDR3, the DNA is TGTGCCAGCAGCTTAGGAGTAGAATCACCCCTCCACTTT. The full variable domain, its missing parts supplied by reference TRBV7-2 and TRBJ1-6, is GAGVSQSPSNKVTEKGKDVELRCDPISGHTALYWYRQSLGQGLEFLIYFQGNSAPDKSGLPSDRFSAERTGGSVSTLTIQRTQQEDSAVYLCASSLGVESPLHFGNGTRLTVT.

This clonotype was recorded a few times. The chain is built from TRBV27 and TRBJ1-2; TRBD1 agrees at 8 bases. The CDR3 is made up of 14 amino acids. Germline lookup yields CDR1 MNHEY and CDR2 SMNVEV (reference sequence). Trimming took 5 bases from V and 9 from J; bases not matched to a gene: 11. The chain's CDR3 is CASSPGQVSMSYTF. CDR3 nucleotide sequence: TGTGCCAGCAGTCCGGGACAGGTGTCTATGAGCTACACCTTC.

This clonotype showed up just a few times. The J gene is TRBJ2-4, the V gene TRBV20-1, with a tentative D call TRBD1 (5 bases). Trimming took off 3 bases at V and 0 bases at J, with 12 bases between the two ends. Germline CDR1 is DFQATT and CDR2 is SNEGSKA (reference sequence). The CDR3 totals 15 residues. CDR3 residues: CSASGAWLAKNIQYF. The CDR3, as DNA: TGCAGTGCTAGTGGGGCATGGCTAGCCAAAAACATTCAGTACTTC.

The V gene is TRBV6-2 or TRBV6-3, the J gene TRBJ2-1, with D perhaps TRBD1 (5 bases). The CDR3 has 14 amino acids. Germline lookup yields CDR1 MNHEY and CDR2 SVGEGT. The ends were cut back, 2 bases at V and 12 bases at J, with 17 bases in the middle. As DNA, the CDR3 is TGTGCCAGCAGTTACGGGGCACCCCGAATGCGGCAGTTCTTC. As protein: CASSYGAPRMRQFF.

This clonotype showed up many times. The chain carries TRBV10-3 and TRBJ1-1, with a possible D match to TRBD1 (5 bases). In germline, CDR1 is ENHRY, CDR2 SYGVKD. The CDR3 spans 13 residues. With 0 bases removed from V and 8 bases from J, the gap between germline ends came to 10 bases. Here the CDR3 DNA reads TGTGCCATCAGTGAGTCTCCCGGGGGAGAAGCTTTCTTT. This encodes CAISESPGGEAFF.